This T cell receptor (beta chain) was sequenced during a study of CD8+ T cells in alopecia areata. Across the study: Patients in the treated group were given tofacitinib by mouth, 5 to 10 mg twice a day.

It was cDNA, reverse transcribed from extracted RNA, that served as the sequencing template. TCRdb's table, derived via immunoSEQ multiplex PCR, lists solely in-frame clones and lacks some. Here the sample spans fewer than 200,000 clones, less than 80% being singletons. The source material was CD8+ T cells sorted from blood, sampled at week 0. The TCR was taken from a human donor with alopecia areata.

The CDR3 nucleotides are TGTGCCAGCAGCTCAGGAGGTGGGCAGTATTTT. Protein product: CASSSGGGQYF. The rearrangement joins TRBV27 to TRBJ2-3; TRBD2 might be the D (5 bases). Germline V gene sequence: CDR1 MNHEY, CDR2 SMNVEV (reference sequence). The CDR3 extends over 11 amino acids. Trimming took 6 bases from V and 11 from J, leaving 12 bases between them.